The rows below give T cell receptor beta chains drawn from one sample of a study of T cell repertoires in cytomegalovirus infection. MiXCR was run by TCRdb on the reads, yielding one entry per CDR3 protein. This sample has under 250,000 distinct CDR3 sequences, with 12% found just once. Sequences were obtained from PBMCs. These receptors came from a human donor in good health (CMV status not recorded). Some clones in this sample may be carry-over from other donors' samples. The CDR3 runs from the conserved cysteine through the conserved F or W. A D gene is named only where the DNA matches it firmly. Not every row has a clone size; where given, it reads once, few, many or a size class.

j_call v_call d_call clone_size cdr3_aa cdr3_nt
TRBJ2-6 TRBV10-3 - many CAISESPNVLTF TGTGCCATCAGTGAGAGTCCCAACGTCCTGACTTTC
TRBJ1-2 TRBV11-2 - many CASSFDRRGDYGYTF TGTGCCAGCAGCTTCGACAGGCGAGGGGACTATGGCTACACCTTC
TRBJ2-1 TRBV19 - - CASSMAAHNEQFF TGTGCCAGTAGTATGGCGGCCCACAATGAGCAGTTCTTC
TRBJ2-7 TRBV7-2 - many CASSLRLAGPYEQYF TGTGCCAGCAGCTTACGATTGGCAGGACCCTACGAGCAGTACTTC
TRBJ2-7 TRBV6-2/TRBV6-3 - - CATPPQSAAYEQYF TGTGCCACTCCCCCCCAGTCCGCAGCCTACGAGCAGTACTTC
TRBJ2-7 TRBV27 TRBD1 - CASSSLTGSPYEQYF TGTGCCAGCAGTTCCCTGACAGGGTCCCCCTACGAGCAGTACTTC
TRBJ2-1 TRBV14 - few CASSQDGRAHYDEQFF TGTGCCAGCAGCCAAGATGGCAGGGCTCACTACGATGAGCAGTTCTTC
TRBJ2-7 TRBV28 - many CASSTGTASYEQYF TGTGCCAGCAGTACCGGGACGGCCTCCTACGAGCAGTACTTC
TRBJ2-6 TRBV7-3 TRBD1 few CASSHDRAGANVLTF TGTGCCAGCAGCCACGACAGGGCTGGGGCCAACGTCCTGACTTTC
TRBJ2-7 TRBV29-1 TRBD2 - CSVTGTSGYEQYF TGCAGCGTAACCGGGACTAGCGGCTACGAGCAGTACTTC
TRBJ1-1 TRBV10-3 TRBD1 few CAISVDRDTEAFF TGTGCCATCAGTGTGGACAGGGACACTGAAGCTTTCTTT
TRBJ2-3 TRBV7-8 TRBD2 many CASSFAGGVTDTQYF TGTGCCAGCAGCTTTGCGGGAGGGGTCACAGATACGCAGTATTTT
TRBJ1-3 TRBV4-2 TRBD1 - CASSQVTAGGASGNTIYF TGTGCCAGCAGCCAAGTTACGGCAGGGGGCGCCTCAGGAAACACCATATATTTT
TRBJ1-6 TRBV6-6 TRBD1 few CASMGTGEFRPLHF TGTGCCAGCATGGGGACAGGGGAATTTCGACCCCTCCACTTT
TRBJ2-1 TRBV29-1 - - CSVAHGVRSAGNEQFF TGCAGCGTGGCCCACGGGGTGAGGTCCGCCGGCAATGAGCAGTTCTTC
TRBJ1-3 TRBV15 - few CATSRDLGGNTIYF TGTGCCACCAGCAGAGATTTAGGGGGAAACACCATATATTTT